A selection of T cell receptor beta chains follows, all from one sample in a study of prognosis after radiotherapy for stage I lung cancer. MiXCR was run by TCRdb on the multiplex PCR reads, yielding one entry per CDR3 protein. The sample has more than 12,000 distinct CDR3 sequences; less than 45% are singletons. The sample was PBMCs, taken before or after stereotactic body radiation therapy (not recorded which). The origin of the receptors is a donor at least 50 years old with non-small cell lung cancer. The CDR3 runs from the conserved cysteine through the conserved F or W. D genes are given only for firm matches. A row's size may be missing; if present it is once, few, many or a size class.

d_gene | abundance | j_gene | len | v_gene | CDR3aa | CDR3nt
. | many | TRBJ2-1 | 15 | TRBV11-3 | CASSLDGVGHNEQFF | TGTGCCAGCAGCTTAGATGGGGTAGGACACAATGAGCAGTTCTTC
TRBD1 | . | TRBJ2-7 | 14 | TRBV12-3/TRBV12-4 | CASSCPGTVYDQYF | TGTGCCAGCAGCTGCCCGGGGACAGTCTACGACCAGTACTTC
. | many | TRBJ2-2 | 15 | TRBV5-4 | CASSKSQGPTGELFF | TGTGCCAGCAGCAAGAGTCAGGGGCCCACCGGGGAGCTGTTTTTT
. | many | TRBJ1-2 | 14 | TRBV12-3/TRBV12-4 | CASSSGLRDYGYTF | TGTGCCAGCAGCTCCGGACTGAGGGACTATGGCTACACCTTC
. | many | TRBJ1-1 | 15 | TRBV20-1 | CSAFDGDPMNTEAFF | TGCAGTGCTTTTGACGGGGACCCGATGAACACTGAAGCTTTCTTT
TRBD2 | medium-sized | TRBJ2-2 | 17 | TRBV20-1 | CSASGLAGHANTGELFF | TGCAGTGCTAGCGGACTAGCGGGGCATGCGAACACCGGGGAGCTGTTTTTT
TRBD2 | many | TRBJ2-1 | 14 | TRBV13 | CASSLTGGNNEQFF | TGTGCCAGCAGCTTAACCGGGGGGAACAATGAGCAGTTCTTC
. | . | TRBJ2-7 | 15 | TRBV6-1 | CASGTVCGGTYEQYF | TGTGCCAGCGGTACTGTCTGCGGGGGCACTTACGAGCAGTACTTC
TRBD2 | . | TRBJ2-1 | 15 | TRBV12-3/TRBV12-4 | CASSLGGAGRGEQFF | TGTGCCAGCAGTTTAGGAGGAGCGGGGCGAGGGGAGCAGTTCTTC
TRBD2 | . | TRBJ2-3 | 15 | TRBV20-1 | CSARELADARDTQYF | TGCAGTGCTAGAGAGCTAGCGGATGCACGAGATACGCAGTATTTT
. | . | TRBJ1-2 | 14 | TRBV6-5 | CASSYGRSGYGFTF | TGTGCCAGCAGTTATGGCAGGAGCGGCTATGGCTTCACCTTC
TRBD1 | . | TRBJ1-3 | 16 | TRBV7-9 | CASSVGQASSGNTIYF | TGTGCCAGCAGCGTAGGACAGGCGAGCTCTGGAAACACCATATATTTT
. | many | TRBJ2-1 | 12 | TRBV20-1 | CSARERINEQFF | TGCAGTGCTCGCGAACGAATCAATGAGCAGTTCTTC
. | many | TRBJ2-2 | 16 | TRBV24-1 | CATSDLQVRSTGELFF | TGTGCCACCAGTGATTTGCAGGTGCGGTCCACCGGGGAGCTGTTTTTT
TRBD2 | many | TRBJ2-1 | 18 | TRBV6-1 | CASSKGVIAGGFSNEQFF | TGTGCCAGCAGTAAAGGGGTTATAGCGGGAGGGTTTAGCAATGAGCAGTTCTTC
. | many | TRBJ1-4 | 14 | TRBV7-9 | CASSSNDGNEKLFF | TGTGCCAGCAGCTCCAACGACGGCAATGAAAAACTGTTTTTT
. | many | TRBJ2-7 | 13 | TRBV12-3/TRBV12-4 | CASSFGGPSEQYF | TGTGCCAGCAGTTTTGGTGGGCCGAGCGAGCAGTACTTC
. | . | TRBJ2-7 | 14 | TRBV12-3/TRBV12-4 | CASRWTGVPYEQYF | TGTGCCAGCAGGTGGACTGGTGTTCCCTACGAGCAGTACTTC
TRBD2 | many | TRBJ2-2 | 16 | TRBV2 | CASSPGTSGPTGELFF | TGTGCCAGCAGCCCCGGGACTAGCGGTCCCACCGGGGAGCTGTTTTTT
TRBD1 | . | TRBJ1-5 | 14 | TRBV5-1 | CASSLGQGVQPQHF | TGCGCCAGCAGCTTAGGACAGGGTGTTCAGCCCCAGCATTTT
TRBD1 | many | TRBJ1-5 | 18 | TRBV4-2 | CASSQEVGQGASLWPQHF | TGTGCCAGCAGCCAAGAAGTGGGACAGGGGGCCTCGTTATGGCCCCAGCATTTT
TRBD2 | . | TRBJ2-1 | 17 | TRBV20-1 | CSASSLAGGPCYNEQFF | TGCAGTGCTAGCTCACTAGCGGGGGGGCCCTGCTACAATGAGCAGTTCTTC
. | many | TRBJ1-1 | 14 | TRBV5-6 | CASSFPPGRTEAFF | TGTGCCAGCAGCTTCCCCCCAGGACGGACTGAAGCTTTCTTT
. | many | TRBJ1-6 | 17 | TRBV3-1 | CASSPGGGSSYNSPLHF | TGTGCCAGCAGCCCCGGAGGGGGGAGCTCCTATAATTCACCCCTCCACTTT
. | medium-sized | TRBJ2-7 | 11 | TRBV12-3/TRBV12-4 | CASSSTRQQYF | TGTGCCAGCAGTTCTACTAGGCAGCAGTACTTC
TRBD2 | . | TRBJ2-5 | 14 | TRBV28 | CASTGGGAGETQYF | TGTGCCAGCACCGGCGGGGGGGCTGGAGAGACCCAGTACTTC
TRBD1 | many | TRBJ1-1 | 14 | TRBV5-5 | CASRRDRVNTEAFF | TGTGCCAGCAGAAGGGACAGGGTGAACACTGAAGCTTTCTTT
. | medium-sized | TRBJ2-7 | 13 | TRBV6-5 | CASSYSPDSEQYF | TGTGCCAGCAGTTACTCCCCAGACTCCGAGCAGTACTTC
. | many | TRBJ2-7 | 11 | TRBV7-8 | CASRSSYEQYF | TGTGCCAGCAGGTCCAGCTACGAGCAGTACTTC
. | . | TRBJ2-7 | 15 | TRBV10-3 | CAISQNSLKTYEQYF | TGTGCCATCAGTCAAAACAGCCTGAAGACCTACGAGCAGTACTTC
. | many | TRBJ1-1 | 14 | TRBV5-1 | CASSLAQPGTEAFF | TGCGCCAGCAGCTTGGCACAGCCCGGCACTGAAGCTTTCTTT
TRBD1 | many | TRBJ2-3 | 15 | TRBV19 | CASTLGQASTDTQYF | TGTGCCAGTACCCTCGGACAGGCTAGCACAGATACGCAGTATTTT
. | medium-sized | TRBJ2-7 | 11 | TRBV20-1 | CSADDSYEQYF | TGCAGTGCTGATGACTCCTACGAGCAGTACTTC
. | medium-sized | TRBJ2-2 | 15 | TRBV28 | CASRLPVEDTGELFF | TGTGCCAGCAGATTACCCGTCGAGGACACCGGGGAGCTGTTTTTT
TRBD2 | many | TRBJ2-5 | 15 | TRBV12-3/TRBV12-4 | CASSPTGTRGGTQYF | TGTGCCAGCAGCCCGACCGGGACCCGCGGGGGGACCCAGTACTTC
. | medium-sized | TRBJ1-5 | 15 | TRBV30 | CAYRRGSYSNQPQHF | TGTGCCTACCGACGGGGGAGTTATAGCAATCAGCCCCAGCATTTT
. | . | TRBJ1-3 | 16 | TRBV20-1 | CSARKVTGLSGNTIYF | TGCAGTGCTAGGAAAGTTACAGGTCTCTCTGGAAACACCATATATTTT
TRBD2 | many | TRBJ2-3 | 14 | TRBV4-2 | CASGLAGFTDTQYF | TGTGCCAGCGGACTAGCGGGTTTCACAGATACGCAGTATTTT
. | many | TRBJ1-4 | 15 | TRBV20-1 | CSAREEGGWDEKLFF | TGCAGTGCCCGGGAGGAGGGGGGGTGGGATGAAAAACTGTTTTTT
. | medium-sized | TRBJ1-6 | 16 | TRBV6-4 | CASSGGLGGLISPLHF | TGTGCCAGCAGTGGCGGACTAGGGGGGCTCATTTCACCCCTCCACTTT
. | medium-sized | TRBJ2-2 | 14 | TRBV28 | CASRTPVLRGELFF | TGTGCCAGCAGAACTCCGGTCCTAAGGGGGGAGCTGTTTTTT
. | many | TRBJ1-5 | 11 | TRBV28 | CASRGIRDLYF | TGTGCCAGCAGGGGAATTAGGGACTTGTATTTT
. | . | TRBJ2-1 | 14 | TRBV6-1 | CASSVLGSYNEQFF | TGTGCCAGCAGTGTTCTGGGTTCCTACAATGAGCAGTTCTTC
. | medium-sized | TRBJ1-6 | 14 | TRBV6-4 | CASSVQGSHSPLHF | TGTGCCAGCAGCGTACAGGGCTCCCATTCACCCCTCCACTTT
. | many | TRBJ1-1 | 15 | TRBV13 | CASSRRRSMNTEAFF | TGTGCCAGCAGCCGAAGACGGTCCATGAACACTGAAGCTTTCTTT
. | many | TRBJ1-4 | 15 | TRBV28 | CASSYADGKNEKLFF | TGTGCCAGCAGTTACGCGGACGGGAAAAATGAAAAACTGTTTTTT
TRBD2 | many | TRBJ2-1 | 13 | TRBV20-1 | CSVWTSGRNEQFF | TGCAGTGTATGGACTAGCGGGAGGAATGAGCAGTTCTTC
TRBD2 | once | TRBJ2-7 | 14 | TRBV7-2 | CASRHSGGNYEQYF | TGTGCCAGCCGACATAGCGGGGGTAACTACGAGCAGTACTTC